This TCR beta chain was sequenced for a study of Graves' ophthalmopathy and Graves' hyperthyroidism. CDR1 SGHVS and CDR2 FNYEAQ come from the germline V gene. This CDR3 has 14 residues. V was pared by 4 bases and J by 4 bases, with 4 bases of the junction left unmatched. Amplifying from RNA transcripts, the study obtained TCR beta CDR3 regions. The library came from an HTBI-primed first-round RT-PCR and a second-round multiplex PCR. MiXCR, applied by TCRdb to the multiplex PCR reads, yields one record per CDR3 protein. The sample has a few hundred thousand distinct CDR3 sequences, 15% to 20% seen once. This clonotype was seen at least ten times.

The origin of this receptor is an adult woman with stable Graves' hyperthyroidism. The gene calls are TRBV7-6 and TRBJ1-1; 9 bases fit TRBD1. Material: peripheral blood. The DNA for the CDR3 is TGTGCCAGCAGCTCGACAGGGGGAGTCACTGAAGCTTTCTTT. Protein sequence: CASSSTGGVTEAFF.